This passage covers 17 T cell receptor beta chains from one sample sequenced in a study of blood T cell repertoires in COVID-19. Sequencing was performed with immunoSEQ multiplex PCR; in TCRdb, only in-frame clones are kept and a portion is missing. The table has around 700,000 clones, 75% to 90% seen once. Material for sequencing was peripheral blood. The receptors shown here come from a woman aged 18-35 years with acute or convalescent COVID-19.

This clone was counted a few times. The CDR3 sequence is CASSLAGQVVKLFF. CDR3 sequence (DNA): TGTGCCAGCAGTTTAGCGGGACAGGTGGTAAAACTGTTTTTT. This chain connects TRBV28 to TRBJ1-4; 8 bases line up with TRBD1. This CDR3 comprises 14 residues. The germline V gene has CDR1 MDHEN and CDR2 SYDVKM. J was trimmed by 10 bases and V by 2 bases; bases with no gene match: 6.

The chain has TRBV10-3 and TRBJ1-4; 7 nucleotides align to TRBD1. Germline V lookup: CDR1 ENHRY, CDR2 SYGVKD. The V and J ends lost 6 bases and 8 bases, in that order; junction bases with no gene match: 9. CDR3 size: 14 residues. The CDR3 bases are TGTGCCATCAGGCCCGGACAGGACGACGAAAAACTGTTTTTT. Translation gives CAIRPGQDDEKLFF.

The chain is built from TRBV12-3 or TRBV12-4 and TRBJ1-2, with 9 bases identical to TRBD1. The V gene end was trimmed by 6 bases and the J gene end by 8 bases; junction bases not matched to a gene: 7. The CDR3 sequence is 13 residues long. The CDR3: CASSNRGLGGYTF. The CDR3 DNA reads as TGTGCCAGCAGCAACAGGGGGCTAGGGGGCTACACCTTC.

The V gene is TRBV9, the J gene TRBJ2-4, with TRBD2 matching 8 bases. The germline V gene encodes CDR1 SGDLS and CDR2 YYNGEE. The CDR3 has 14 amino acids. J gave up 9 bases and V 3 bases, and 8 bases lay outside the gene matches. The CDR3 protein is CASSGRGREGIQYF. CDR3 in DNA: TGTGCCAGCAGCGGAAGGGGCCGGGAGGGCATTCAGTACTTC. The variable domain in full, with the rest retrieved from reference TRBV9 and TRBJ2-4, is DSGVTQTPKHLITATGQRVTLRCSPRSGDLSVYWYQQSLDQGLQFLIQYYNGEERAKGNILERFSAQQFPDLHSELNLSSLELGDSALYFCASSGRGREGIQYFGAGTRLSVL.

The chain joins TRBV24-1 to TRBJ2-3; D not resolved. The V gene's germline CDR1 is KGHDR and CDR2 SFDVKD. The CDR3 extends over 14 amino acids. Trimming removed 5 bases at V and 0 bases at J, with 8 bases between. In DNA, the CDR3 is TGTGCCACCAGTGGGGCTGACAGCACAGATACGCAGTATTTT. It encodes CATSGADSTDTQYF.

The chain links TRBV7-2 to TRBJ1-2, with 7 bases aligning to TRBD1. CDR3 length equals 15 residues. Germline V gene sequence: CDR1 SGHTA, CDR2 FQGNSA. After removal of 5 bases from V and 6 bases from J, the junction contained 12 bases not matched to a gene. Here the CDR3 DNA reads TGTGCCAGCAGCGTCCTAACAGGGGATGGTGATGGCTACACCTTC. The encoded protein is CASSVLTGDGDGYTF.

The sample holds one count of this clone. The CDR3 DNA reads as TGTGCCAGTTGCGACCCGGGACAGAACTATGGCTACACCTTC. Encoded protein: CASCDPGQNYGYTF. V gene TRBV19 combines with J gene TRBJ1-2, with 7 nucleotides matching TRBD1. This CDR3 has 14 amino acids. V was clipped by 8 bases and J by 2 bases; unmatched bases: 8. Germline-derived CDR1 and CDR2 are LNHDA and SQIVND (reference sequence).

The chain is built from TRBV6-6 and TRBJ1-2; D is undetermined. The V end lost 3 bases, the J end lost 3 bases, and 8 bases lay between the germline ends. The CDR3 has 13 amino acids. Germline values: CDR1 MNHNY, CDR2 SVGAGI (reference sequence). CDR3 DNA sequence: TGTGCCAGCAGTTATCGCACAGACTATGGCTACACCTTC. Translating gives CASSYRTDYGYTF.

V gene TRBV25-1 combines with J gene TRBJ1-5; 9 bases fit TRBD1. This CDR3 has 15 amino acids. V was clipped by 4 bases and J by 3 bases; unmatched bases: 4. Germline V CDR1 and CDR2: MGHDK, SYGVNS. CDR3 nucleotide sequence: TGTGCCAGCAGTGGGACAGGGGCGAACAATCAGCCCCAGCATTTT. This translates into CASSGTGANNQPQHF.

This sequence joins TRBV12-5 and TRBJ2-2; D unclear. Germline CDR1 LGHNT, CDR2 FRNRAP. Trimming cost V 7 bases and J 6 bases, with 15 bases left between them. CDR3 size: 14 residues. The CDR3: CASVSTVIPGELFF. The CDR3, as DNA: TGTGCTAGTGTTTCTACAGTGATTCCCGGGGAGCTGTTTTTT. Full variable domain (remainder filled in from reference TRBV12-5 and TRBJ2-2): DARVTQTPRHKVTEMGQEVTMRCQPILGHNTVFWYRQTMMQGLELLAYFRNRAPLDDSGMPKDRFSAEMPDATLATLKIQPSEPRDSAVYFCASVSTVIPGELFFGEGSRLTVL.

This chain connects TRBV7-2 to TRBJ1-2; TRBD1 aligns across 7 bases. Germline CDR1 is SGHTA and CDR2 is FQGNSA. The V and J ends lost 3 bases and 8 bases, in that order; junction bases with no gene match: 12. This CDR3 is built from 15 residues. The CDR3 nucleotides read TGTGCCAGCAGCTTTACCGGGACAGCGGACGGCGGCTACACCTTC. Amino acids: CASSFTGTADGGYTF.

The rearrangement links TRBV12-3 or TRBV12-4 to TRBJ2-7, with 8 bases that match TRBD1. Losses at the gene ends were 6 bases for V and 7 bases for J; bases not matched to a gene: 5. This CDR3 has 12 amino acids. DNA of the CDR3: TGTGCCAGCAGCCAGGGGGCAGGGGAGCAGTACTTC. This encodes CASSQGAGEQYF.

J is TRBJ2-2 and V is TRBV19; no clear D gene. The germline V gene encodes CDR1 LNHDA and CDR2 SQIVND (reference sequence). The CDR3 extends over 13 amino acids. Trimming shortened V by 6 bases and J by 7 bases, and 12 bases separated the two germline ends. CDR3 sequence (DNA): TGTGCCAGTAGGTCAGTAGCCTACGGGGAGCTGTTTTTT. Protein: CASRSVAYGELFF.

The genes are TRBV5-4 and TRBJ1-5, with no clear D. CDR3 size: 15 residues. CDR1 and CDR2 from the germline V gene are SGHNT and YYREEE (reference sequence). V was clipped by 0 bases and J by 11 bases, with 18 bases between them. The CDR3 coding sequence is TGTGCCAGCAGCTTGGGCGGGTCCCACCCGGGGACCCAGCATTTT. Its translation is CASSLGGSHPGTQHF.

This rearrangement joins TRBV14 to TRBJ2-5, with D possibly TRBD1 on 6 matching bases. Germline V lookup: CDR1 SGHDN, CDR2 FVKESK. This CDR3 region has 17 residues. Trimming took 1 base from V and 5 from J, leaving 20 bases between them. CDR3 bases: TGTGCCAGCAGCCAAGGATGGGACATCTGGGTCAGGGAGACCCAGTACTTC. Protein: CASSQGWDIWVRETQYF.

V and J are TRBV6-5 and TRBJ2-7; perhaps TRBD1 as D (5 bases). Germline assignment: CDR1 MNHEY and CDR2 SVGAGI. The V gene lost 0 bases and the J gene lost 8 bases, with 14 bases spanning the gap. The CDR3 has 14 residues. As DNA, the CDR3 is TGTGCCAGCAGTTACTCAGGGGCCTACGATAAGCAGTACTTC. Protein sequence: CASSYSGAYDKQYF.

J is TRBJ2-7 and V is TRBV30; 8 bases match TRBD1. The CDR3 runs 16 residues. Per germline, CDR1 GTSNPN and CDR2 SVGIG (reference sequence). Trimming took 2 bases from V and 5 from J; bases not matched to a gene: 14. The CDR3 is CAWSSLIAGGIDEQYF. The CDR3, as DNA: TGTGCCTGGAGTTCCCTCATAGCAGGGGGCATTGACGAGCAGTACTTC.